Listed below are T cell receptor beta chains from one sample, sequenced in a study of blood T cells in healthy people across ages. MiXCR, applied by TCRdb to the 5' RACE reads, yields one record per CDR3 protein. Among hundreds of thousands of distinct CDR3 sequences, under 45% were seen once, and the ten largest hold nearly 20%. The sequencing sample was made of blood. These TCRs come from a man in his sixties in good health. Both conserved end residues are part of each CDR3. A D gene is named only where the DNA matches it firmly. Only part of the rows carry a size: once, few, many, or a class if the clone is expanded.

J gene	clone size	V gene	D gene	CDR3 protein	CDR3 DNA
TRBJ1-6	.	TRBV27	TRBD1	CASSFGQGGWNNSPLHF	TGTGCCAGCAGTTTCGGACAGGGTGGTTGGAATAATTCACCCCTCCACTTT
TRBJ1-1	.	TRBV30	.	CAWRGGNEAFF	TGTGCCTGGAGGGGGGGGAATGAAGCTTTCTTT
TRBJ1-2	.	TRBV9	.	CASSVGHRDSYRYTF	TGTGCCAGCAGCGTAGGCCACCGGGACTCTTATCGCTACACCTTC
TRBJ2-7	.	TRBV4-1	TRBD1	CASSIRDRGYEQYF	TGCGCCAGCAGCATCCGGGACAGGGGTTACGAGCAGTACTTC
TRBJ2-7	few	TRBV12-3/TRBV12-4	.	CASSFQGRATYEQYF	TGTGCCAGCAGTTTCCAGGGTCGGGCAACCTACGAGCAGTACTTC
TRBJ2-1	.	TRBV7-2	.	CASGYISYNEQFF	TGTGCCAGCGGGTACATCTCCTACAATGAGCAGTTCTTC
TRBJ2-3	.	TRBV12-3/TRBV12-4	.	CASSLFADTQYF	TGTGCCAGCAGTTTATTCGCAGATACGCAGTATTTC
TRBJ2-3	many	TRBV20-1	TRBD2	CSATSSGASTDTQYF	TGCAGTGCTACCTCTAGCGGAGCAAGCACAGATACGCAGTATTTT
TRBJ2-5	.	TRBV27	TRBD2	CASSDHRGLAGALRKTQYF	TGTGCCAGCAGCGACCATAGGGGGCTAGCGGGGGCCCTCAGAAAGACCCAGTACTTC
TRBJ2-3	.	TRBV6-2/TRBV6-3	TRBD2	CASSYPSGGKDTQYF	TGTGCCAGCAGTTACCCCAGCGGGGGGAAGGATACGCAGTATTTT
TRBJ2-1	.	TRBV7-6	TRBD1	CASSFSTGASYNEQFF	TGTGCCAGCAGCTTCTCCACAGGGGCTTCCTACAATGAGCAGTTCTTC
TRBJ2-3	.	TRBV20-1	TRBD2	CSARNPAGNTDTQYF	TGCAGTGCTAGAAATCCAGCGGGGAACACAGATACGCAGTATTTT
TRBJ2-1	.	TRBV20-1	.	CSAKGGRGPYNEQFF	TGCAGTGCCAAAGGGGGGAGGGGGCCCTACAATGAGCAGTTCTTC
TRBJ2-7	.	TRBV29-1	.	CSVVHYEQYF	TGCAGCGTTGTGCACTACGAGCAGTACTTC
TRBJ2-1	.	TRBV6-6	.	CASRATGAPSSYNEQFF	TGTGCCAGCAGGGCGACGGGGGCCCCGAGCTCCTACAATGAGCAGTTCTTC
TRBJ1-2	.	TRBV13	.	CASSPWITYGYTF	TGTGCCAGCAGCCCGTGGATTACCTATGGCTACACCTTC
TRBJ2-3	few	TRBV20-1	TRBD2	CSALRPGLAPDTQYF	TGCAGTGCTCTACGCCCGGGACTAGCGCCAGATACGCAGTATTTT
TRBJ1-2	.	TRBV20-1	.	CSARESGRNYGYTF	TGCAGTGCTAGGGAAAGCGGACGGAACTATGGCTACACCTTC
TRBJ1-1	.	TRBV20-1	.	CSARWIGDVGTEAFF	TGCAGTGCTAGATGGATAGGCGATGTAGGCACTGAAGCTTTCTTT
TRBJ1-1	.	TRBV20-1	.	CSARYNTEAFF	TGCAGTGCTAGGTACAACACTGAAGCTTTCTTT
TRBJ2-4	.	TRBV7-3	TRBD2	CASSQTSAGYDEQYF	TGTGCCAGCAGCCAAACTAGCGCTGGCTACGATGAGCAGTACTTC
TRBJ2-7	few	TRBV20-1	.	CSASSGSYYEQYF	TGCAGTGCTAGTTCCGGGAGCTACTACGAGCAGTACTTC
TRBJ2-5	.	TRBV24-1	.	CATSDDRQETQYF	TGTGCCACCAGTGATGACAGGCAAGAGACCCAGTACTTC
TRBJ1-5	.	TRBV6-2/TRBV6-3	.	CASSYTQGQPQHF	TGTGCCAGCAGTTACACCCAGGGACAGCCCCAGCATTTT
TRBJ2-1	.	TRBV6-1	TRBD2	CASSRGTSGGTYNEQFF	TGTGCCAGCAGCCGAGGGACTAGCGGGGGGACCTACAATGAGCAGTTCTTC
TRBJ1-5	.	TRBV7-8	TRBD1	CASSLWDRTYSNQPQHF	TGTGCCAGCAGCTTATGGGACAGAACTTATAGCAATCAGCCCCAGCATTTT
TRBJ1-2	.	TRBV2	.	CASSEAGNIYGYTF	TGTGCCAGCAGTGAAGCTGGGAATATCTATGGCTACACCTTC
TRBJ1-5	.	TRBV10-3	.	CAISEPNQPQHF	TGTGCCATCAGTGAGCCGAATCAGCCCCAGCATTTT